Listed here are 22 T cell receptor beta chains from one sample, sequenced in a study of CD8 T cells in ankylosing spondylitis. TCRdb itself ran the 5' RACE reads through MiXCR, one entry per CDR3 protein. Of some 200,000 distinct CDR3 sequences in the sample, about 18% were seen once. The sequenced sample was blood, either unsorted or a sorted T cell fraction (not recorded which). The receptors stem from a male donor between 5 and 29 years old with ankylosing spondylitis or in good health (not recorded which).

At least ten counts were recorded for this clonotype. V usage is TRBV5-5 and J usage is TRBJ2-7, with D unclear. V gave up 0 bases and J gave up 2 bases, with 6 bases separating them. Germline lookup yields CDR1 SGHKS and CDR2 YYEKEE (reference sequence). CDR3 length: 13 amino acids. This CDR3 is CASSLAVAYEQYV. Written as DNA, the CDR3 is TGTGCCAGCAGCTTGGCAGTCGCCTACGAGCAGTACGTC.

The CDR3 nucleotides are TGTGCCACCAGCAGAGCTAGCGGGAGGACCGGGGAGCTGTTTTTT. Protein sequence: CATSRASGRTGELFF. The V call is TRBV15, the J call TRBJ2-2; 11 nucleotides align to TRBD2. Germline V gene data show CDR1 as LNHNV and CDR2 as YYDKDF (reference sequence). Trimming at V came to 1 base and at J to 5 bases, leaving 0 bases not matched to a gene. The CDR3 totals 15 residues. The full variable domain, with the rest looked up from reference TRBV15 and TRBJ2-2, is DAMVIQNPRYQVTQFGKPVTLSCSQTLNHNVMYWYQQKSSQAPKLLFHYYDKDFNNEADTPDNFQSRRPNTSFCFLDIRSPGLGDTAMYLCATSRASGRTGELFFGEGSRLTVL.

This clonotype was recorded at least ten times. The chain recombines TRBV29-1 with TRBJ2-3; D perhaps matches TRBD2 (6 bases). CDR1 and CDR2 (germline): SQVTM, ANQGSEA. Trimming stripped 3 bases from V and 10 bases from J, with 14 bases between. The CDR3 has 12 residues. CDR3 amino acids: CSVDMTGEAQYF. For the CDR3, the DNA is TGCAGCGTTGATATGACGGGAGAAGCGCAGTATTTT.

This clonotype was seen repeatedly, ten times or more. V is TRBV20-1 and J is TRBJ2-7; a possible D gene is TRBD2 (5 bases). CDR1 is DFQATT, CDR2 SNEGSKA, per germline (reference sequence). Trimming left V 6 bases short and J 0 bases short, with 9 bases between. CDR3 length equals 12 residues. CDR3 DNA sequence: TGCAGTGCACGAGGGAGCTCCTACGAGCAGTACTTC. Residues: CSARGSSYEQYF.

The CDR3: CASSLAASTRDTQYF. In DNA form, the CDR3 reads TGTGCCAGCAGCTTAGCGGCTAGCACGCGAGATACGCAGTATTTT. The chain carries TRBV7-2 and TRBJ2-3; TRBD2 is a possible D gene (5 bases). V lost 0 bases and J 5 bases, leaving 12 bases between the germline ends. The CDR3 is 15 residues long. The germline gives CDR1 SGHTA, CDR2 FQGNSA.

At least ten counts were recorded for this clonotype. The J gene is TRBJ1-1, the V gene TRBV5-1; D gene ambiguous. Germline-derived CDR1 and CDR2 are SGHRS and YFSETQ. Trimming stripped 4 bases from V and 2 bases from J, with 12 bases between. This CDR3 spans 14 amino acids. The CDR3 region is CASSPKMGNTEAFF. In DNA form, the CDR3 reads TGCGCCAGCAGCCCTAAGATGGGTAACACTGAAGCTTTCTTT.

This chain uses TRBV7-2 with TRBJ1-1; no firm D call. The V end lost 5 bases, the J end lost 7 bases, and 14 bases lay between the germline ends. CDR1 and CDR2 from the germline V gene are SGHTA and FQGNSA. The CDR3 is 13 residues long. The CDR3 nucleotides read TGTGCCAGCAGCCCATACAGTATTAATGAAGCTTTCTTT. As protein: CASSPYSINEAFF.

The chain has TRBV7-2 and TRBJ2-1; D uncertain. Per germline, CDR1 SGHTA and CDR2 FQGNSA. This CDR3 has 12 residues. Trimming cost V 5 bases and J 15 bases, with 17 bases left between them. The DNA for the CDR3 is TGTGCCAGCAGCCCCACGCGGCATTATCCGTTCTTC. It yields the protein CASSPTRHYPFF.

This clonotype was detected ten times or more. This chain connects TRBV2 to TRBJ2-4, with D perhaps matching TRBD1 or TRBD2 (5 bases each). Trimming removed 2 bases from V and 3 bases from J, with 17 bases in between. CDR3 size: 17 residues. Germline values: CDR1 SNHLY, CDR2 FYNNEI. CDR3 protein: CASSESKRDGNKNIQYF. The CDR3 bases are TGTGCCAGCAGTGAAAGCAAAAGGGACGGCAACAAAAACATTCAGTACTTC.

The gene calls are TRBV7-2 and TRBJ2-1; D gene uncertain. V was clipped by 6 bases and J by 9 bases, with 9 bases between them. The CDR3 length is 11 residues. Germline V gene data show CDR1 as SGHTA and CDR2 as FQGNSA. This CDR3 reads CASRTASEQFF. The CDR3 nucleotides read TGTGCCAGCAGAACGGCCAGTGAGCAGTTCTTC.

There are many counts of this clonotype. Here the CDR3 DNA reads TGTGCCAGCAGCCGCAATTCGAACACCGGGGAGCTGTTTTTT. Translation gives CASSRNSNTGELFF. The chain combines TRBV12-3 or TRBV12-4 with TRBJ2-2; D unclear. The CDR3 is 14 amino acids. Trimming stripped 6 bases from V and 0 bases from J, with 8 bases between.

This clonotype was observed many times. The J gene is TRBJ1-1, the V gene TRBV6-5; D ambiguous. The CDR3 is 11 residues long. CDR1 and CDR2 (germline): MNHEY, SVGAGI. The V and J ends lost 2 bases and 5 bases respectively, with 3 bases between them. CDR3 DNA sequence: TGTGCCAGCAGTTACGGGACTGAAGCTTTCTTT. Translating it yields CASSYGTEAFF.

This clonotype has at least ten counts. The chain couples TRBV29-1 to TRBJ2-3; tentative D call: TRBD2 (6 bases). With 2 bases removed from V and 1 base from J, the gap between germline ends came to 10 bases. CDR1 SQVTM and CDR2 ANQGSEA come from the germline V gene. The CDR3 is 14 amino acids. The CDR3 coding sequence is TGCAGCGTTGAATTCGGGAGTGGCACAGATACGCAGTATTTT. It yields the protein CSVEFGSGTDTQYF.

The chain recombines TRBV25-1 with TRBJ1-1; 7 bases line up with TRBD1. After removal of 1 base from V and 4 bases from J, the junction contained 9 bases not matched to a gene. The germline V gene has CDR1 MGHDK and CDR2 SYGVNS. The CDR3 runs to 16 residues. CDR3 sequence reads: CASSESGRGRTTEAFF. CDR3 sequence (DNA): TGTGCCAGCAGTGAATCGGGGAGGGGGCGTACCACTGAAGCTTTCTTT.

This clonotype came up many times. The chain links TRBV12-3 or TRBV12-4 to TRBJ2-3; 11 bases map to TRBD2. J lost 2 bases, V lost 4 bases, and 5 bases had no gene match. The CDR3 length is 16 residues. In DNA form, the CDR3 reads TGTGCCAGCAGTTCCCTACTAGCGGGGGACACAGATACGCAGTATTTT. Translated, it gives CASSSLLAGDTDTQYF.

This clonotype was seen many times. The V and J genes are TRBV12-3 or TRBV12-4 and TRBJ2-7; 7 bases are shared with TRBD1. J lost 7 bases, V lost 5 bases, and 11 bases had no gene match. The CDR3 has 14 amino acids. Here the CDR3 reads CASSLRDRNAEQYF. CDR3 nucleotides: TGTGCCAGCAGTCTCCGGGACAGAAACGCTGAGCAGTACTTC.

The chain recombines TRBV7-9 with TRBJ2-1; 9 bases are shared with TRBD1. V lost 5 bases to trimming and J lost 7 bases; unmatched junction nucleotides: 15. Germline V gives CDR1 SEHNR, CDR2 FQNEAQ (reference sequence). This CDR3 is 17 amino acids long. The CDR3 sequence is CASSPLGSGTGSNEQFF. The DNA for the CDR3 is TGTGCCAGCAGCCCACTAGGATCCGGGACAGGGTCAAATGAGCAGTTCTTC.

This clonotype appeared a single time. V gene TRBV10-3 combines with J gene TRBJ2-3; unclear D gene. Trimming took off 4 bases at V and 2 bases at J, with 10 bases between the two ends. Per germline, CDR1 ENHRY and CDR2 SYGVKD. The CDR3 length is 14 residues. The CDR3, as DNA: TGTGCCATCAGTGCGGCTCTATCCACAGATACGCAGTATTTT. It is translated as CAISAALSTDTQYF.

This clonotype showed up many times. The genes are TRBV6-5 and TRBJ2-3, with 7 bases aligning to TRBD1. The germline V gene encodes CDR1 MNHEY and CDR2 SVGAGI. J was trimmed by 6 bases and V by 0 bases; bases with no gene match: 3. There are 14 residues in the CDR3. CDR3 amino acids: CASSYSVGGDTQYF. CDR3 bases: TGTGCCAGCAGTTACTCCGTAGGGGGCGATACGCAGTATTTT.

This clonotype was detected only a few times. For the CDR3, the DNA is TGTGCCAGCAGTGCGGACAGCTCGTACCAAGAGACCCAGTACTTC. Protein: CASSADSSYQETQYF. V is TRBV28 and J is TRBJ2-5; D possibly corresponds to TRBD1 (6 bases). This CDR3 spans 15 amino acids. Germline V lookup: CDR1 MDHEN, CDR2 SYDVKM. V gave up 5 bases and J gave up 0 bases, with 13 bases separating them. Full variable domain (rest looked up from reference TRBV28 and TRBJ2-5): DVKVTQSSRYLVKRTGEKVFLECVQDMDHENMFWYRQDPGLGLRLIYFSYDVKMKEKGDIPEGYSVSREKKERFSLILESASTNQTSMYLCASSADSSYQETQYFGPGTRLLVL.

The chain is built from TRBV11-2 and TRBJ2-1; TRBD2 agrees at 8 bases. Germline V gene data show CDR1 as SGHAT and CDR2 as FQNNGV. The V segment lost 5 bases and the J segment 0 bases; nucleotides outside the gene matches: 3. The CDR3 has 15 residues. CDR3 coding DNA: TGTGCCAGCAGCCCGCGGGGGGCCTCCTACAATGAGCAGTTCTTC. It is translated as CASSPRGASYNEQFF.

There are many counts of this clonotype. The chain uses TRBV7-8 and TRBJ2-1, with D perhaps matching TRBD2 (6 bases). Deletions cut 5 bases from V and 7 bases from J, with 15 bases between. CDR3 size: 14 residues. From germline, CDR1 is SGHVS and CDR2 FQNEAQ. CDR3 sequence reads: CASSREMGSNEQFF. The CDR3 nucleotides read TGTGCCAGCAGCCGGGAGATGGGGTCTAATGAGCAGTTCTTC.